This passage covers 17 T cell receptor beta chains from one sample sequenced in a study of blood T cell repertoires in COVID-19. Sequenced by immunoSEQ multiplex PCR; TCRdb stores in-frame clones only, minus some. The sample holds roughly 200,000 clones, around 88% seen once. The specimen sequenced was PBMCs or T cells enriched from blood (not recorded which). Every receptor here comes from a man between 40 and 49 years old with acute COVID-19.

Only a few counts were recorded for this clone. This chain joins TRBV3-1 (or the pseudogene TRBV3-2) and TRBJ2-7, with 9 nucleotides matching TRBD1. V shed 4 bases and J 4 bases; nucleotides not matched to a gene: 5. Looked up from germline, CDR1 is LGHDT and CDR2 is YNNKEL (reference sequence). The CDR3 is made up of 14 amino acids. The CDR3 sequence is CASSPGQGPYEQYF. The CDR3 region has the DNA TGTGCCAGCAGCCCCGGACAGGGGCCTTACGAGCAGTACTTC.

The chain combines TRBV5-6 with TRBJ2-3, with 8 bases matching TRBD2. After removal of 1 base from V and 2 bases from J, the junction contained 6 bases not matched to a gene. Germline V lookup: CDR1 SGHDT, CDR2 YYEEEE. This CDR3 region has 16 residues. The CDR3 protein is CASSLRTGGITDTQYF. The CDR3 DNA follows: TGTGCCAGCAGCTTGCGGACGGGAGGGATCACAGATACGCAGTATTTT. The full variable domain, completed using reference TRBV5-6 and TRBJ2-3, is DAGVTQSPTHLIKTRGQQVTLRCSPKSGHDTVSWYQQALGQGPQFIFQYYEEEERQRGNFPDRFSGHQFPNYSSELNVNALLLGDSALYLCASSLRTGGITDTQYFGPGTRLTVL.

The chain is built from TRBV27 and TRBJ1-4, with D unresolved. Looked up from germline, CDR1 is MNHEY and CDR2 is SMNVEV (reference sequence). The CDR3 spans 16 residues. Trimming took 5 bases from V and 0 from J, leaving 13 bases between them. The CDR3 sequence: CASSPLGIATNEKLFF. The CDR3 DNA reads as TGTGCCAGCAGTCCCCTCGGGATAGCAACTAATGAAAAACTGTTTTTT.

The rearrangement uses TRBV7-2 and TRBJ1-3; 7 bases align to TRBD1. The CDR3 has 15 amino acids. V was pared by 5 bases and J by 2 bases, with 6 bases of the junction left unmatched. Germline V gives CDR1 SGHTA, CDR2 FQGNSA. The CDR3 DNA reads as TGTGCCAGCAGCCCCTACAGGGGAGCTGGAAACACCATATATTTT. Protein sequence: CASSPYRGAGNTIYF.

CDR3 protein: CAILGADIYGYTF. The CDR3 bases are TGTGCCATACTAGGCGCAGACATCTATGGCTACACCTTC. This chain connects TRBV10-3 to TRBJ1-2, with D unclear. The V and J ends lost 9 bases and 4 bases respectively, with 15 bases between them. The CDR3 extends over 13 amino acids. CDR1 and CDR2 from the germline V gene are ENHRY and SYGVKD.

The chain employs TRBV18 and TRBJ1-1; tentative D call: TRBD1 (6 bases). Trimming cost V 3 bases and J 5 bases, with 16 bases left between them. Germline CDR1 reads KGHSH; CDR2 reads LQKENI. This CDR3 region has 15 residues. CDR3 residues: CASSPPQGILTEAFF. CDR3 coding DNA: TGTGCCAGCTCACCTCCCCAGGGGATCTTAACTGAAGCTTTCTTT.

The chain carries TRBV19 and TRBJ2-5; 10 positions agree with TRBD1. This CDR3 spans 16 amino acids. J gave up 2 bases and V 3 bases, and 6 bases lay outside the gene matches. Germline V CDR1 and CDR2: LNHDA, SQIVND (reference sequence). The CDR3 region is CASSMLPGQGQETQYF. The CDR3 DNA sequence: TGTGCCAGTAGTATGCTACCGGGACAGGGGCAAGAGACCCAGTACTTC.

V and J are TRBV15 and TRBJ2-7; D gene unclear. This CDR3 contains 11 residues. CDR1 LNHNV and CDR2 YYDKDF come from the germline V gene (reference sequence). V lost 9 bases and J lost 7, with 13 bases in between. The CDR3 reads CATLPLREQYF. DNA of the CDR3: TGTGCCACACTTCCTTTACGAGAGCAGTACTTC. The full variable domain, rest sourced from reference TRBV15 and TRBJ2-7, is DAMVIQNPRYQVTQFGKPVTLSCSQTLNHNVMYWYQQKSSQAPKLLFHYYDKDFNNEADTPDNFQSRRPNTSFCFLDIRSPGLGDTAMYLCATLPLREQYFGPGTRLTVT.

This clone occurred a few times. CDR3: CASARGLYEQYF. For the CDR3, the DNA is TGTGCCAGCGCCAGGGGGCTCTACGAGCAGTACTTC. The gene calls are TRBV2 and TRBJ2-7; 8 positions agree with TRBD1. V shed 8 bases, J shed 3 bases, and the junction held 3 bases outside the gene matches. This CDR3 has 12 residues. Germline CDR1 and CDR2: SNHLY and FYNNEI.

The chain has TRBV7-2 and TRBJ2-3, with TRBD2 matching 10 bases. Germline-derived CDR1 and CDR2 are SGHTA and FQGNSA. This CDR3 contains 16 residues. The V segment lost 5 bases and the J segment 5 bases; nucleotides outside the gene matches: 10. CDR3 region: CASSLSSGRRVDTQYF. In nucleotides, the CDR3 is TGTGCCAGCAGCCTTTCTAGCGGGAGACGGGTAGATACGCAGTATTTT. Full variable domain (missing parts from reference TRBV7-2 and TRBJ2-3): GAGVSQSPSNKVTEKGKDVELRCDPISGHTALYWYRQSLGQGLEFLIYFQGNSAPDKSGLPSDRFSAERTGGSVSTLTIQRTQQEDSAVYLCASSLSSGRRVDTQYFGPGTRLTVL.

The chain uses TRBV7-9 and TRBJ2-5, with D perhaps matching TRBD2 (6 bases). This CDR3 comprises 15 residues. CDR1 is SEHNR, CDR2 FQNEAQ, per germline (reference sequence). Trimming cost V 5 bases and J 1 base, with 14 bases left between them. The CDR3 sequence: CASSPTFGGQETQYF. DNA for the CDR3: TGTGCCAGCAGCCCGACATTCGGGGGCCAAGAGACCCAGTACTTC.

The gene calls are TRBV7-3 and TRBJ2-1, with TRBD2 identical over 14 bases. CDR3 length: 15 amino acids. The V segment lost 4 bases and the J segment 9 bases; nucleotides outside the gene matches: 5. Germline V gene data show CDR1 as SGHTA and CDR2 as FQGTGA. DNA of the CDR3: TGTGCCAGCAGCTCGGGACTAGCGGGAGCGGGTGAGCAGTTCTTC. Translating it yields CASSSGLAGAGEQFF.

The chain carries TRBV11-2 and TRBJ2-7, with TRBD1 identical over 7 bases. From germline, CDR1 is SGHAT and CDR2 FQNNGV. The V and J ends lost 1 base and 4 bases, in that order; junction bases with no gene match: 7. This CDR3 region has 15 residues. The CDR3 DNA sequence: TGTGCCAGCAGCTTAGGCCCGGGACAGCGATACGAGCAGTACTTC. As protein: CASSLGPGQRYEQYF.

The chain is built from TRBV21-1 and TRBJ2-7; TRBD2, the table's D call, was not compared with the DNA. TRBV21-1 is a pseudogene segment. CDR3 length equals 18 residues. The CDR3 sequence: CASSKVGQREGQFDEQYF. DNA for the CDR3: TGTGCCAGCAGCAAAGTTGGCCAGCGGGAGGGCCAATTTGACGAGCAGTACTTC.

The count of this clone is one. The V and J genes are TRBV5-1 and TRBJ2-7, with TRBD1 matching over 7 bases. The germline V gene encodes CDR1 SGHRS and CDR2 YFSETQ. The CDR3 extends over 16 amino acids. After removal of 3 bases from V and 5 bases from J, the junction contained 14 bases not matched to a gene. The CDR3 nucleotides are TGCGCCAGCAGCTCCCAAACCGGGACAGTATCCCACGAGCAGTACTTC. Translated: CASSSQTGTVSHEQYF.

This clone was counted only a few times. The chain has TRBV4-1 and TRBJ2-7; a possible D gene is TRBD1 (5 bases). Between the trimmed V and J ends, which lost 5 bases and 6 bases, there was a span of 11 bases. Germline assignment: CDR1 MGHRA and CDR2 YSYEKL. CDR3 length: 12 amino acids. The CDR3 region has the DNA TGCGCCAGCAGCAAGTCAGGGTTCGAGCAGTACTTC. Encoded protein: CASSKSGFEQYF.

This clone was detected once. V is TRBV9 and J is TRBJ2-2; D unclear. V lost 0 bases and J lost 7, with 4 bases in between. CDR1 and CDR2 from the germline V gene are SGDLS and YYNGEE. The CDR3 covers 12 residues. CDR3 region: CASSVASGELFF. Here the CDR3 DNA reads TGTGCCAGCAGCGTAGCTAGCGGGGAGCTGTTTTTT.